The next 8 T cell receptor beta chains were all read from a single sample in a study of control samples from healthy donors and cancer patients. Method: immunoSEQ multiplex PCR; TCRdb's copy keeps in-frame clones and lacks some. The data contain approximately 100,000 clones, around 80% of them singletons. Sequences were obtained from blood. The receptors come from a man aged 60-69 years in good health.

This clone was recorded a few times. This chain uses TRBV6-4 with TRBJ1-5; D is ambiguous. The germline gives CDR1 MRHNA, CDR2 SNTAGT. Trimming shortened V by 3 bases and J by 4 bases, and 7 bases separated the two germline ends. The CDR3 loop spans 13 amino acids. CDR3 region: CASSESPNQPQHF. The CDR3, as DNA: TGTGCCAGCAGTGAATCCCCAAATCAGCCCCAGCATTTT.

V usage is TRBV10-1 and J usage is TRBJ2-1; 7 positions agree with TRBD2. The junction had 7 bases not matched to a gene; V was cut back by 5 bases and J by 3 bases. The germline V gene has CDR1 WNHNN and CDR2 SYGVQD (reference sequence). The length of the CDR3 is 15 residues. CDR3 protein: CASSPRLAGYNEQFF. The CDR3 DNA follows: TGCGCCAGCAGTCCGAGACTAGCCGGCTACAATGAGCAGTTCTTC.

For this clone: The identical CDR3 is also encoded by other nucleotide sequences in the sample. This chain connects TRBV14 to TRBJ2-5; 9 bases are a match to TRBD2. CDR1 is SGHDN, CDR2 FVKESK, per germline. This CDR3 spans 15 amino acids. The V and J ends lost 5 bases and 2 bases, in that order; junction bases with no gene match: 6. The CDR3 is CASSEGLARQETQYF. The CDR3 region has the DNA TGTGCCAGCAGCGAAGGACTAGCGAGACAAGAGACCCAGTACTTC.

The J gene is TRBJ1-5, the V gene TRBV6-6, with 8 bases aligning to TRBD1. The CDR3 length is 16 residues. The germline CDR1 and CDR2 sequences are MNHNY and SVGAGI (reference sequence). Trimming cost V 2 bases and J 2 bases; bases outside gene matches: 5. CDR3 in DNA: TGTGCCAGCAGTTACCCCGGACAGGGCGGCAATCAGCCCCAGCATTTT. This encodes CASSYPGQGGNQPQHF.

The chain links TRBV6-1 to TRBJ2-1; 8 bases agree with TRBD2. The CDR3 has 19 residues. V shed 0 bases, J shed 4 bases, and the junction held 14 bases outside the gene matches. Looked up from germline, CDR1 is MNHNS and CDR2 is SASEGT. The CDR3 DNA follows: TGTGCCAGCAGTGAAGCGGATCCCTGGCGAGCGGGGGCATACAATGAGCAGTTCTTC. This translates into CASSEADPWRAGAYNEQFF.

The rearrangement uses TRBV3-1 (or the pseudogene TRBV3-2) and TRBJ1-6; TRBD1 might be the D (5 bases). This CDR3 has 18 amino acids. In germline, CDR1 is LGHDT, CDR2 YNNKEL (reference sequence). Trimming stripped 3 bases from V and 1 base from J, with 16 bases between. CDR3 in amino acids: CASSHAPGTGSYNSPLHF. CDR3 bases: TGTGCCAGCAGCCACGCTCCCGGGACCGGGTCCTATAATTCACCCCTCCACTTT.

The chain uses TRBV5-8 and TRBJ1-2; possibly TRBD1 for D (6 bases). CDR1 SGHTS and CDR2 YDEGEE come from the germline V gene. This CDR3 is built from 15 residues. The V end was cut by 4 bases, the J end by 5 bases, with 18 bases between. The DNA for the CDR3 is TGTGCCAGCAGCAGGGACATCCGACATGGGTATGGCTACACCTTC. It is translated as CASSRDIRHGYGYTF.

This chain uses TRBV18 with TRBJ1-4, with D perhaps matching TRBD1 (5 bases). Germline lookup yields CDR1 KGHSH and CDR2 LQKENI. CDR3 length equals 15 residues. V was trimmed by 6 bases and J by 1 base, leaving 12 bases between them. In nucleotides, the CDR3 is TGTGCCAGCTCTCCTAGACAGAGAACTAATGAAAAACTGTTTTTT. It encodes CASSPRQRTNEKLFF. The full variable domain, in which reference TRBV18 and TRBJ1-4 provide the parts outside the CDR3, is NAGVMQNPRHLVRRRGQEARLRCSPMKGHSHVYWYRQLPEEGLKFMVYLQKENIIDESGMPKERFSAEFPKEGPSILRIQQVVRGDSAAYFCASSPRQRTNEKLFFGSGTQLSVL.